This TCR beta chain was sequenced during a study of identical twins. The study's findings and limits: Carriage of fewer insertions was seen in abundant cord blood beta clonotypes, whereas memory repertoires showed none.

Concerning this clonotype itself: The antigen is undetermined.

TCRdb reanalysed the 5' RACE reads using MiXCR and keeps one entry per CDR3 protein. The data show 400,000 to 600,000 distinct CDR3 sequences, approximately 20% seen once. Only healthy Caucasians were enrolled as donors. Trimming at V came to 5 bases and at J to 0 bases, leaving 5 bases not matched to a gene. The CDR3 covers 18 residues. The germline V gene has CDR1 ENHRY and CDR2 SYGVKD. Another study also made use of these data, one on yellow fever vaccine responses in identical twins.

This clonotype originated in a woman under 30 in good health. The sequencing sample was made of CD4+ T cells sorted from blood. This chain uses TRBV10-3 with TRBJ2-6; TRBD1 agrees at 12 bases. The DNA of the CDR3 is TGTGCCATCAGTTCCGGGACAGGGGGCAACTCTGGGGCCAACGTCCTGACTTTC. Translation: CAISSGTGGNSGANVLTF.